Listed here are 24 T cell receptor beta chains from one sample, sequenced in a study of shared clonotypes between healthy human individuals. The repertoire was sequenced with immunoSEQ multiplex PCR; TCRdb's copy has only in-frame clones and lacks some. The profile covers some 2,500,000 clones, with 93% appearing a single time and approximately 0.36% taken by the ten largest. Sequenced material: naive CD4+ T cells from PBMCs. Subset described: CD45RA+ positively selected. The receptors were gathered from a man aged 18-30 years in good health. Some clones in this sample may be carry-over from other donors' samples.

The J gene is TRBJ2-7, the V gene TRBV5-1; 7 nucleotides align to TRBD2. The CDR3 sequence is 16 residues long. Losses at the gene ends were 4 bases for V and 3 bases for J; bases not matched to a gene: 13. Per germline, CDR1 SGHRS and CDR2 YFSETQ. The CDR3 is CASSPGPGTTIYEQYF. Here the CDR3 DNA reads TGCGCCAGCAGCCCTGGACCCGGGACTACAATCTACGAGCAGTACTTC. The full variable domain, completed using reference TRBV5-1 and TRBJ2-7, is KAGVTQTPRYLIKTRGQQVTLSCSPISGHRSVSWYQQTPGQGLQFLFEYFSETQRNKGNFPGRFSGRQFSNSRSEMNVSTLELGDSALYLCASSPGPGTTIYEQYFGPGTRLTVT.

The V gene is TRBV19, the J gene TRBJ1-2; 7 nucleotides align to TRBD1. The germline V gene has CDR1 LNHDA and CDR2 SQIVND (reference sequence). J lost 3 bases, V lost 8 bases, and 9 bases had no gene match. CDR3 length: 14 amino acids. The CDR3 DNA sequence: TGTGCCAGTTACCTGTCCGGGACAGACTATGGCTACACCTTC. Translating it yields CASYLSGTDYGYTF.

V gene TRBV5-4 combines with J gene TRBJ2-1; D may be TRBD2 (5 bases). Germline V gene lookup returns CDR1 SGHNT and CDR2 YYREEE (reference sequence). V lost 1 base and J lost 3, with 11 bases in between. CDR3 length: 15 residues. The CDR3 coding sequence is TGTGCCAGCAGCTTGTCGAGCGGACTCTACAATGAGCAGTTCTTC. Encoded protein: CASSLSSGLYNEQFF.

The chain joins TRBV6-5 to TRBJ2-5; D unresolved. CDR3 size: 14 residues. The germline V gene encodes CDR1 MNHEY and CDR2 SVGAGI. Trimming removed 0 bases at V and 5 bases at J, with 10 bases between. The CDR3 reads CASSYSNSWETQYF. The CDR3 region has the DNA TGTGCCAGCAGTTACTCTAATAGTTGGGAGACCCAGTACTTC.

This sequence joins TRBV6-5 and TRBJ2-1; D ambiguous. Germline V CDR1 and CDR2: MNHEY, SVGAGI. V dropped 1 base and J dropped 8 bases, with 15 bases sitting between them. This CDR3 contains 15 residues. The CDR3 sequence is CASSYWGGAEDEQFF. CDR3 in DNA: TGTGCCAGCAGTTACTGGGGTGGAGCAGAGGATGAGCAGTTCTTC.

With regard to this clone: Different DNA sequences within this sample yield the same CDR3. The chain combines TRBV28 with TRBJ1-1, with D unresolved. CDR1 and CDR2 from the germline V gene are MDHEN and SYDVKM. V lost 2 bases to trimming and J lost 1 base, with 5 bases between them. The CDR3 covers 13 residues. The CDR3, as DNA: TGTGCCAGCAGTTTACCTCAGAACACTGAAGCTTTCTTT. Its translation: CASSLPQNTEAFF.

The rearrangement links TRBV6-6 to TRBJ2-1; D is possibly TRBD1 (6 bases). V was clipped by 2 bases and J by 1 base, with 9 bases between them. Germline V gene sequence: CDR1 MNHNY, CDR2 SVGAGI (reference sequence). The CDR3 runs to 15 residues. CDR3 sequence: CASSYLGQSYNEQFF. CDR3 in DNA: TGTGCCAGCAGTTACCTTGGACAGTCCTACAATGAGCAGTTCTTC.

The chain has TRBV28 and TRBJ2-5; D uncertain. Trimming took off 8 bases at V and 5 bases at J, with 15 bases between the two ends. Germline CDR1 MDHEN, CDR2 SYDVKM. CDR3 length: 13 amino acids. CDR3: CASLDTVGETQYF. For the CDR3, the DNA is TGTGCCAGCCTAGACACCGTCGGTGAGACCCAGTACTTC.

The rearrangement uses TRBV27 and TRBJ1-4; 8 bases match TRBD1. Germline V lookup: CDR1 MNHEY, CDR2 SMNVEV (reference sequence). This CDR3 contains 14 residues. V shed 5 bases and J 8 bases; nucleotides not matched to a gene: 7. The CDR3: CASSRTGKREKLFF. The CDR3 DNA follows: TGTGCCAGCAGTCGGACAGGGAAGAGAGAAAAACTGTTTTTT.

This CDR3 is CASSQEAGSYSYEQYF. The DNA of the CDR3 is TGCGCCAGCAGCCAAGAGGCTGGGTCCTACTCCTACGAGCAGTACTTC. This chain connects TRBV4-3 to TRBJ2-7; D unclear. V was clipped by 0 bases and J by 0 bases, with 12 bases between them. The germline V gene has CDR1 LGHNA and CDR2 YSLEER. This CDR3 region has 16 residues.

The chain has TRBV5-1 and TRBJ2-7; D unresolved. Trimming left V 3 bases short and J 0 bases short, with 13 bases between. The V gene's germline CDR1 is SGHRS and CDR2 YFSETQ. CDR3 size: 15 residues. CDR3 bases: TGCGCCAGCAGCTCCACGCCCTCCAGCTCCTACGAGCAGTACTTC. Translated, it gives CASSSTPSSSYEQYF.

V is TRBV7-7 and J is TRBJ2-6; D gene ambiguous. The CDR3 consists of 15 residues. CDR1 is SSHAT, CDR2 FNYEAQ, per germline (reference sequence). The V gene lost 2 bases and the J gene lost 0 bases, with 5 bases spanning the gap. The CDR3 is CASSLLDSGANVLTF. The CDR3 DNA reads TGTGCCAGCAGCTTATTAGACTCTGGGGCCAACGTCCTGACTTTC.

The chain couples TRBV28 to TRBJ2-2; 13 nucleotides line up with TRBD2. CDR3 length equals 17 residues. CDR1 and CDR2 (germline): MDHEN, SYDVKM. V shed 4 bases, J shed 4 bases, and the junction held 6 bases outside the gene matches. CDR3 loop: CASSSGTSGIFTGELFF. The CDR3 region has the DNA TGTGCCAGCAGTTCCGGGACTAGCGGGATCTTCACCGGGGAGCTGTTTTTT.

The chain is built from TRBV6-5 and TRBJ1-4; no definite D call. Between the trimmed V and J ends, which lost 3 bases and 2 bases, there was a span of 13 bases. Germline V gives CDR1 MNHEY, CDR2 SVGAGI. This CDR3 spans 16 amino acids. The CDR3: CASSYGKTSTNEKLFF. CDR3 in DNA: TGTGCCAGCAGTTATGGAAAGACGTCTACTAATGAAAAACTGTTTTTT.

The V and J genes are TRBV18 and TRBJ2-3; 7 bases fit TRBD1. The V gene end was trimmed by 3 bases and the J gene end by 0 bases; junction bases not matched to a gene: 6. Germline-derived CDR1 and CDR2 are KGHSH and LQKENI. The CDR3 extends over 16 amino acids. DNA for the CDR3: TGTGCCAGCTCACCGGGAGACAGGGTGAGCACAGATACGCAGTATTTT. It is translated as CASSPGDRVSTDTQYF.

Details on this clone: The same CDR3 arises from other DNA sequences in this sample as well. The gene calls are TRBV28 and TRBJ2-7; TRBD2 aligns across 9 bases. This CDR3 contains 15 residues. After removal of 3 bases from V and 2 bases from J, the junction contained 5 bases not matched to a gene. Germline loops: CDR1 MDHEN, CDR2 SYDVKM. The CDR3, as DNA: TGTGCCAGCAGTTTGTCGGCTAGCGGGGCCTACGAGCAGTACTTC. Encoded protein: CASSLSASGAYEQYF.

The V gene is TRBV7-9, the J gene TRBJ2-1, with D perhaps TRBD1 or TRBD2 (5 bases each). Trimming cost V 3 bases and J 6 bases, with 15 bases left between them. Looked up from germline, CDR1 is SEHNR and CDR2 is FQNEAQ (reference sequence). This CDR3 comprises 15 residues. The CDR3 protein is CASSLLATGANEQFF. CDR3 nucleotides: TGTGCCAGCAGCTTGTTAGCGACTGGGGCCAATGAGCAGTTCTTC.

This chain links TRBV15 with TRBJ2-5, with no clear D. The CDR3 sequence is 12 residues long. Germline assignment: CDR1 LNHNV and CDR2 YYDKDF (reference sequence). Trimming pared 5 bases from V and 7 bases from J, leaving 11 bases between. CDR3 protein: CATSRPLGTQYF. The CDR3 bases are TGTGCCACCAGCCGTCCTCTGGGGACCCAGTACTTC.

This clone came up a few times. This rearrangement joins TRBV5-1 to TRBJ1-1; 10 bases are shared with TRBD1. Germline V CDR1 and CDR2: SGHRS, YFSETQ. CDR3 size: 15 residues. The V segment lost 3 bases and the J segment 1 base; nucleotides outside the gene matches: 3. The CDR3 DNA reads TGCGCCAGCAGCTGGGGGACAGGGGCGAACACTGAAGCTTTCTTT. Amino acids: CASSWGTGANTEAFF. The full variable domain, with the rest looked up from reference TRBV5-1 and TRBJ1-1, is KAGVTQTPRYLIKTRGQQVTLSCSPISGHRSVSWYQQTPGQGLQFLFEYFSETQRNKGNFPGRFSGRQFSNSRSEMNVSTLELGDSALYLCASSWGTGANTEAFFGQGTRLTVV.

As concerns this clone: Compared with germline, one end of the junction differs, possibly owing to a read error. V is TRBV29-1 and J is TRBJ2-7, with D perhaps given as TRBD1 or TRBD2 (6 bases each). The CDR3 covers 11 residues. Germline CDR1 reads SQVTM; CDR2 reads ANQGSEA. In nucleotides, the CDR3 is TGCGGCGTGAGGGGGGAGGATGGGCAGTACTTC. Translating gives CGVRGEDGQYF.

Concerning this clone: The sample contains more than one DNA sequence encoding this CDR3. The V gene is TRBV7-3, the J gene TRBJ1-1; 8 positions match TRBD1. Germline loops: CDR1 SGHTA, CDR2 FQGTGA. J lost 4 bases, V lost 2 bases, and 6 bases had no gene match. The length of the CDR3 is 15 residues. The CDR3 region has the DNA TGTGCCAGCAGCTTACTCGGACAGGGAACCACTGAAGCTTTCTTT. Translated: CASSLLGQGTTEAFF.

V and J are TRBV2 and TRBJ2-5; the D gene is possibly TRBD1 (6 bases). Germline lookup yields CDR1 SNHLY and CDR2 FYNNEI. The CDR3 has 16 amino acids. Trimming removed 4 bases from V and 2 bases from J, with 17 bases in between. The CDR3 spells CASSGLWTALQETQYF. The CDR3 DNA reads TGTGCCAGCAGTGGGTTATGGACAGCGTTGCAAGAGACCCAGTACTTC. Filled out from reference TRBV2 and TRBJ2-5, the complete variable domain reads EPEVTQTPSHQVTQMGQEVILRCVPISNHLYFYWYRQILGQKVEFLVSFYNNEISEKSEIFDDQFSVERPDGSNFTLKIRSTKLEDSAMYFCASSGLWTALQETQYFGPGTRLLVL.

This chain connects TRBV28 to TRBJ1-1; D unclear. Germline V gene sequence: CDR1 MDHEN, CDR2 SYDVKM. The CDR3 spans 12 residues. With 4 bases removed from V and 5 bases from J, the gap between germline ends came to 8 bases. The CDR3 nucleotides read TGTGCCAGCAGTTCCGACATAACTGAAGCTTTCTTT. The encoded protein is CASSSDITEAFF.

The rearrangement uses TRBV14 and TRBJ2-1, with 7 bases that match TRBD2. CDR1 is SGHDN and CDR2 is FVKESK in the germline V gene. The ends lost 0 bases at V and 5 bases at J; junction bases unmatched: 16. This CDR3 comprises 19 residues. The CDR3 DNA sequence: TGTGCCAGCAGCCAAGATAAATCCAGTCGCGGGAGAAGGAACAATGAGCAGTTCTTC. This codes for CASSQDKSSRGRRNNEQFF.